This TCR beta chain appears in the sequencing data of a study of T-cell reconstitution after alpha-beta-depleted transplantation in children. A library of TCRbeta sequences, prepared with unique molecular identifiers, was generated. TCRdb recomputed calls from the PCR reads with MiXCR, one row per CDR3 protein. Of around 360,000 distinct CDR3 sequences in the sample, approximately 10% were seen once. The CDR3 loop spans 14 amino acids. Trimming took 0 bases from V and 5 from J, leaving 11 bases between them. CDR1 and CDR2 (germline): SGHAT, FQNNGV. This material consisted of PBMCs from the stem cell graft donor, taken from the stem cell graft. This receptor was taken from a human donor who donated a stem cell graft to a child with acute lymphoblastic leukemia. The chain recombines TRBV11-2 with TRBJ2-7, with D perhaps matching TRBD2 (5 bases). CDR3 in DNA: TGTGCCAGCAGCTTAGATTATCCTAGCAACGAGCAGTACTTC. Residues: CASSLDYPSNEQYF. The whole variable domain, filled in from reference TRBV11-2 and TRBJ2-7, reads EAGVAQSPRYKIIEKRQSVAFWCNPISGHATLYWYQQILGQGPKLLIQFQNNGVVDDSQLPKDRFSAERLKGVDSTLKIQPAKLEDSAVYLCASSLDYPSNEQYFGPGTRLTVT.